The 16 T cell receptor beta chains presented below share a single source sample, sequenced in a study of cytomegalovirus exposure and HLA in healthy donors. The primer mix had 60 Vbeta and 13 Jbeta primers. The data were produced by immunoSEQ multiplex PCR, yet TCRdb's version contains in-frame clones alone and is incomplete. The profile shows about 94,000 clones, roughly 8.2% of them singletons. The sequenced material came from PBMCs. These TCRs come from a man aged 45-60 years in good health and CMV-seronegative.

A few counts support this clone. This chain links TRBV5-1 with TRBJ2-3; TRBD2 matches 10 bases. The CDR3 spans 14 residues. With V trimmed by 7 bases and J by 3 bases, 5 bases remained unmatched. Per the germline V gene, CDR1 is SGHRS and CDR2 is YFSETQ. The CDR3 coding sequence is TGCGCCAGCCTCGGTAGCGGGGGGACAGATACGCAGTATTTT. This encodes CASLGSGGTDTQYF. Drawing the rest from reference TRBV5-1 and TRBJ2-3, the complete variable domain is KAGVTQTPRYLIKTRGQQVTLSCSPISGHRSVSWYQQTPGQGLQFLFEYFSETQRNKGNFPGRFSGRQFSNSRSEMNVSTLELGDSALYLCASLGSGGTDTQYFGPGTRLTVL.

The genes are TRBV5-1 and TRBJ2-2; 8 nucleotides align to TRBD1. The V gene's germline CDR1 is SGHRS and CDR2 YFSETQ. The CDR3 consists of 15 residues. The V gene end was trimmed by 4 bases and the J gene end by 6 bases; junction bases not matched to a gene: 8. CDR3 DNA: TGCGCCAGCAGCAGCAGGGGGCGCGTGTCCGGGGAGCTGTTTTTT. Its translation: CASSSRGRVSGELFF.

The chain is built from TRBV10-3 and TRBJ1-5; 7 bases are a match to TRBD1. The trim removed 3 bases at V and 0 bases at J, leaving 5 bases unmatched. Germline lookup yields CDR1 ENHRY and CDR2 SYGVKD. The CDR3 is made up of 16 amino acids. The CDR3 loop is CAISEQGYGSNQPQHF. As DNA, the CDR3 is TGTGCCATCAGTGAACAGGGGTATGGTAGCAATCAGCCCCAGCATTTT.

This clone was found a few times. The J gene is TRBJ2-5, the V gene TRBV5-1; 12 positions match TRBD2. J gave up 2 bases and V 0 bases, and 2 bases lay outside the gene matches. Germline loops: CDR1 SGHRS, CDR2 YFSETQ. This CDR3 spans 16 amino acids. The CDR3 reads CASSLGLAGGQETQYF. In DNA, the CDR3 is TGCGCCAGCAGCTTGGGCCTAGCGGGGGGGCAAGAGACCCAGTACTTC.

This clone was seen more than once but under ten times. The rearrangement joins TRBV9 to TRBJ2-3; tentative D call: TRBD2 (5 bases). The ends were cut back, 4 bases at V and 6 bases at J, with 12 bases in the middle. The CDR3 loop spans 13 amino acids. Germline-derived CDR1 and CDR2 are SGDLS and YYNGEE. CDR3 amino acids: CASSPPEEDTQYF. Here the CDR3 DNA reads TGTGCCAGCAGCCCCCCGGAGGAGGATACGCAGTATTTT.

This rearrangement joins TRBV7-9 to TRBJ1-4, with D unclear. The germline gives CDR1 SEHNR, CDR2 FQNEAQ (reference sequence). This CDR3 contains 16 residues. Deletions cut 5 bases from V and 8 bases from J, with 21 bases between. The DNA of the CDR3 is TGTGCCAGCAGCGGTCGAGTCGGAGGAAGAGGGGAAAAACTGTTTTTT. It translates to CASSGRVGGRGEKLFF.

The CDR3 DNA follows: TGTGCCAGCAGCTTAGCCCCAGGGATCTTAGAGCAGTACTTC. Amino acid sequence: CASSLAPGILEQYF. The V call is TRBV11-1, the J call TRBJ2-7, with a weak D call TRBD1 (5 bases). V was shortened by 0 bases and J by 7 bases, with 13 bases between the two germline ends. CDR1 is SGHAT and CDR2 is FQDESV in the germline V gene (reference sequence). The CDR3 sequence is 14 residues long.

This clone was picked up a small number of times. The V and J genes are TRBV16 and TRBJ2-7; D uncertain. Germline lookup yields CDR1 KGHSY and CDR2 FQNENV. The CDR3 runs to 12 residues. V lost 5 bases and J lost 4, with 9 bases in between. CDR3 sequence: CASSSYYYEQYF. In DNA, the CDR3 is TGTGCCAGCAGCTCGTACTATTACGAGCAGTACTTC.

The rearrangement uses TRBV18 and TRBJ2-7; 9 nucleotides align to TRBD2. There are 14 residues in the CDR3. The germline V gene has CDR1 KGHSH and CDR2 LQKENI. V shed 6 bases, J shed 2 bases, and the junction held 5 bases outside the gene matches. CDR3 DNA sequence: TGTGCCAGCTCCTATGGGACTAGCACCTACGAGCAGTACTTC. Its translation: CASSYGTSTYEQYF.

There are a few counts of this clone. The V and J genes are TRBV6-4 and TRBJ1-1, with D perhaps TRBD1 (6 bases). Deletions cut 1 base from V and 0 bases from J, with 9 bases between. This CDR3 spans 15 amino acids. Germline V gene data show CDR1 as MRHNA and CDR2 as SNTAGT. CDR3 coding DNA: TGTGCCAGCAGTGACTGGACAGAAATGAACACTGAAGCTTTCTTT. It encodes CASSDWTEMNTEAFF.

The table lists this clone with a few counts. This chain connects TRBV18 to TRBJ1-1; D possibly corresponds to TRBD1 (5 bases). CDR3 length: 15 residues. The germline gives CDR1 KGHSH, CDR2 LQKENI. Trimming took off 5 bases at V and 4 bases at J, with 17 bases between the two ends. CDR3 DNA: TGTGCCAGCTCATCAAACCGGGGGTTCGGCACTGAAGCTTTCTTT. Translated: CASSSNRGFGTEAFF.

This clone was recorded a few times. This chain uses TRBV2 with TRBJ2-1; weak D call: TRBD2 (7 bases). Germline V lookup: CDR1 SNHLY, CDR2 FYNNEI. There are 15 residues in the CDR3. V shed 5 bases and J shed 9 bases, with 20 bases lying between them. CDR3 DNA: TGTGCCAGCAGTTCCTTCGCGGGGGCTATTAGTGAGCAGTTCTTC. Translating it yields CASSSFAGAISEQFF.

The chain employs TRBV5-1 and TRBJ2-7; the D gene is possibly TRBD2 (6 bases). Trimming removed 0 bases at V and 0 bases at J, with 10 bases between. The CDR3 runs 15 residues. In germline, CDR1 is SGHRS, CDR2 YFSETQ. DNA of the CDR3: TGCGCCAGCAGCTTGGCCGGGGGAGCCTCCTACGAGCAGTACTTC. It encodes CASSLAGGASYEQYF.

The table lists this clone with a few counts. The chain combines TRBV4-2 with TRBJ2-7; 10 bases are a match to TRBD2. There are 15 residues in the CDR3. Germline values: CDR1 LGHNA, CDR2 YNFKEQ. V shed 1 base and J 4 bases; nucleotides not matched to a gene: 4. The CDR3 DNA sequence: TGTGCCAGCAGCCAAGTTACTAGCGGGGAGTACGAGCAGTACTTC. Translated, it gives CASSQVTSGEYEQYF.

This sequence joins TRBV7-2 and TRBJ1-5; D call uncertain. Germline V gives CDR1 SGHTA, CDR2 FQGNSA. The CDR3 contains 14 residues. Trimming shortened V by 1 base and J by 3 bases, and 7 bases separated the two germline ends. In DNA form, the CDR3 reads TGTGCCAGCAGCTTAGAATCTGTCAATCAGCCCCAGCATTTT. This encodes CASSLESVNQPQHF.

This chain connects TRBV9 to TRBJ2-1, with 16 bases that match TRBD2. The length of the CDR3 is 18 residues. The germline V gene encodes CDR1 SGDLS and CDR2 YYNGEE. The J segment lost 7 bases and the V segment lost 2 bases, leaving 9 bases of the junction unmatched. Here the CDR3 reads CASSVVPGLAGGRNEQFF. Here the CDR3 DNA reads TGTGCCAGCAGCGTCGTCCCGGGACTAGCGGGGGGGAGGAATGAGCAGTTCTTC.